The rows below give T cell receptor beta chains drawn from one sample of a study of blood T cells in healthy people across ages. TCRdb re-analysed the 5' RACE reads in MiXCR, keeping a single row per CDR3 protein. The table has 800,000 or so distinct CDR3 sequences, 46% seen once. The sequenced material came from blood. The receptor source for this set is a man of 80 years or more in good health. The CDR3 runs from the conserved cysteine through the conserved F or W. The D gene is left open where the match is weak. Rows give clone size only sometimes, using once, few, many, or a class for an expanded clone.

j_call v_call d_call cdr3_length clone_size cdr3_nt cdr3_aa
TRBJ2-5 TRBV11-2 . 15 . TGTGCCAGCAGCTTAGAGGGGCCATCTCAAGAGACCCAGTACTTC CASSLEGPSQETQYF
TRBJ2-1 TRBV10-3 . 12 many TGTGCCATCTTAGTCCCTCCCAATGAGCAGTTCTTC CAILVPPNEQFF
TRBJ2-1 TRBV5-1 . 16 . TGCGCCAGCAGCTTGGTCGGGCAGGGGACCTACAATGAGCAGTTCTTC CASSLVGQGTYNEQFF
TRBJ2-7 TRBV6-5 TRBD2 16 once TGCGCCAGCAGTTACTCGGCTAGCGGGAACTACAATGAGCAGTACTTC CASSYSASGNYNEQYF
TRBJ2-4 TRBV5-1 TRBD2 17 . TGCGCCAGCAGCCCCTCCGTGTTAGCGGGAGGAGCAAACATTCAGTACTTC CASSPSVLAGGANIQYF
TRBJ2-5 TRBV25-1 . 15 . TGTGCCAGCAGTGAAGAGGGGTCCGTTTTCGAGACCCAGTACTTC CASSEEGSVFETQYF
TRBJ2-5 TRBV20-1 . 16 few TGCAGTGCTAGAGACTTTGGGCAGGGATTAATAGAGACCCAGTACTTC CSARDFGQGLIETQYF
TRBJ2-5 TRBV5-1 TRBD1 15 few TGCGCCAGCAGCTTGACAGGGGCTCACCAAGAGACCCAGTACTTC CASSLTGAHQETQYF
TRBJ2-1 TRBV29-1 . 12 . TGCAGCACATCCCAAGGGGGGGCTGAGCAGTTCTTC CSTSQGGAEQFF
TRBJ2-7 TRBV7-9 . 16 many TGTGCCAGCAGCTTAATCGGAGTTAGCTCCTACAATGAGCAGTACTTC CASSLIGVSSYNEQYF
TRBJ2-7 TRBV6-5 . 15 . TGTGCCAGCAGCCCAAAAGGCAGGGGAACCTACGAGCAGTACTTC CASSPKGRGTYEQYF
TRBJ2-1 TRBV6-6 . 13 . TGTGCCAGCAGTTTGGGTCCTTGGAATGAGCAGTTCTTC CASSLGPWNEQFF
TRBJ2-1 TRBV20-1 TRBD2 15 . TGCAGTGCCACCCGGGAGGACCAAGGGACCAATGAGCAGTTCTTC CSATREDQGTNEQFF
TRBJ2-1 TRBV27 . 12 . TGTGCCAGCAGTTTTCAAGGAAACCTACTGTTCTTC CASSFQGNLLFF
TRBJ2-1 TRBV20-1 TRBD2 16 . TGCAGTGCTACTAGGACTAGCGGGAGTATTGGAAATGAGCAGTTCTTC CSATRTSGSIGNEQFF
TRBJ2-3 TRBV6-2/TRBV6-3 . 12 . TGTGCCAGCAGTTACCCCCCAGATACGCAGTATTTT CASSYPPDTQYF
TRBJ2-7 TRBV5-1 TRBD2 14 many TGTGCCAGCAGCCTCGGACTAGCGGTGTACGAGCAGTACTTC CASSLGLAVYEQYF
TRBJ2-1 TRBV6-1 TRBD2 14 . TGTGCCAGCAGGGAGCGGGAGGGCCCCAATGAGCAGTTCTTC CASREREGPNEQFF
TRBJ2-2 TRBV20-1 . 14 . TGCAGTGCTAGAGGGGGGGCTGGGACCGGGGAGCTGTTTTTT CSARGGAGTGELFF
TRBJ2-5 TRBV29-1 TRBD2 15 . TGCAGCGTTTCCCGGACTAGCGGGAGGGTAGAGACCCAGTACTTC CSVSRTSGRVETQYF
TRBJ2-4 TRBV2 TRBD2 16 . TGTGCCAGCAAATTCCTAGCGGAGGTAGCCAAAAACATTCAGTACTTC CASKFLAEVAKNIQYF
TRBJ2-5 TRBV4-1 TRBD1 16 . TGCGCCAGCAGCCACGGGACAGGGAAAAATCAAGAGACCCAGTACTTC CASSHGTGKNQETQYF
TRBJ2-7 TRBV9 . 15 once TGTGCCAGCAGCGTAGACGGGAGAGCACTTGATGAGCAGTACTTC CASSVDGRALDEQYF
TRBJ2-3 TRBV7-2 TRBD2 15 . TGTGCCAGCAGCTCAAACTACGGGGGGGGGAATACGCAGTATTTT CASSSNYGGGNTQYF